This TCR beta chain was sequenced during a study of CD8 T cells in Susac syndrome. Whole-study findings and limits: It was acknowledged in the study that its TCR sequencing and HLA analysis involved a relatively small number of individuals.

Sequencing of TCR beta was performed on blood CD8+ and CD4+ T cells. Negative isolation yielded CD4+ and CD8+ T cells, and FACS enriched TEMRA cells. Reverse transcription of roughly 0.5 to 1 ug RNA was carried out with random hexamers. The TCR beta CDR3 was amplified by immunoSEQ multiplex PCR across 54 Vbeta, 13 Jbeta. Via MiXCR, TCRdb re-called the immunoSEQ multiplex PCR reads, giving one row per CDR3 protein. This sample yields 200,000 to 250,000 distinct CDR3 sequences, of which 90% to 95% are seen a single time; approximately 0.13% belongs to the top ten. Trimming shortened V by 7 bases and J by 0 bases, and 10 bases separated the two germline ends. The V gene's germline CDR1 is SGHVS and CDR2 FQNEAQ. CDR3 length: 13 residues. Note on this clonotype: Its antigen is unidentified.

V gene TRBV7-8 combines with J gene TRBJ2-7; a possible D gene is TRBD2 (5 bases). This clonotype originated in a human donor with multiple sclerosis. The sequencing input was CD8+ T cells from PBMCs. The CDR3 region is CASTAEGSYEQYF. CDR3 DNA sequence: TGTGCCAGCACCGCCGAGGGCTCCTACGAGCAGTACTTC.